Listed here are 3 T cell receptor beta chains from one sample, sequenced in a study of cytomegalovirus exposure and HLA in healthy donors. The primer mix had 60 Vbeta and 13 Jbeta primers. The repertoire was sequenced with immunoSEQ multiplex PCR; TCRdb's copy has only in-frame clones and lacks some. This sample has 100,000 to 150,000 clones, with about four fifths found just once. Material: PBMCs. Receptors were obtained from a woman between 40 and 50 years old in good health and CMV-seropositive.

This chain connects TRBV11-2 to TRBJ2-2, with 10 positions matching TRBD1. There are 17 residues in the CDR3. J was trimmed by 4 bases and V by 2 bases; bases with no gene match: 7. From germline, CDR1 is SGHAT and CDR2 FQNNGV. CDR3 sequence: CASSLRGGTGVTGELFF. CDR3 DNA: TGTGCCAGCAGCTTAAGGGGCGGGACAGGGGTCACCGGGGAGCTGTTTTTT.

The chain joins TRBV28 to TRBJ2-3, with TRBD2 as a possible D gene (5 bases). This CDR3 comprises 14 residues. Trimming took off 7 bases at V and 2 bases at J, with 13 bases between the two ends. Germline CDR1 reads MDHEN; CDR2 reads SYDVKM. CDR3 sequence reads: CASTDWKNTDTQYF. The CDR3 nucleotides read TGTGCCAGCACGGACTGGAAAAACACAGATACGCAGTATTTT. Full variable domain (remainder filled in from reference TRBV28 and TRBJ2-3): DVKVTQSSRYLVKRTGEKVFLECVQDMDHENMFWYRQDPGLGLRLIYFSYDVKMKEKGDIPEGYSVSREKKERFSLILESASTNQTSMYLCASTDWKNTDTQYFGPGTRLTVL.

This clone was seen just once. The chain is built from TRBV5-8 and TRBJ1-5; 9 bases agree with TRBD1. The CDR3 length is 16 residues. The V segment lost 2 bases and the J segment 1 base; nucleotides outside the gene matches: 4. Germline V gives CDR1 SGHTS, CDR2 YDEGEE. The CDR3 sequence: CASSLGTGGSNQPQHF. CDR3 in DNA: TGTGCCAGCAGCTTAGGAACAGGGGGCAGCAATCAGCCCCAGCATTTT.